Listed below are T cell receptor beta chains from one sample, sequenced in a study of T cell responses to AZD1222 COVID-19 vaccine. Method: immunoSEQ multiplex PCR; TCRdb's copy keeps in-frame clones and lacks some. Of 120,000 to 150,000 clones in the sample, 80% to 95% were seen once. The sequencing here drew on peripheral blood, taken on day 0 of MenACWY control vaccination. The receptors originated from an adult in good health. Each CDR3 is given with its conserved first and last residue. D genes are given only for firm matches. Expanded clones get a size class; other rows say once, few or many, or leave the size out.

D	V	size	J	DNA	CDR3
.	TRBV7-2	.	TRBJ2-7	TGTGCCAGCAGCTTAGCAACAGGAGCCTACGAGCAGTACTTC	CASSLATGAYEQYF
.	TRBV5-8	.	TRBJ1-4	TGTGCCAGCAGCTTCCAGGGGCCTAATGAAAAACTGTTTTTT	CASSFQGPNEKLFF
.	TRBV6-2/TRBV6-3	few	TRBJ2-7	TGTGCCAGCAGCAACAGGGTAACGAACTCCTACGAGCAGTACTTC	CASSNRVTNSYEQYF
.	TRBV5-4	.	TRBJ1-2	TGTGCCAGCAGCCCATCGCCGTCCCCAAACTATGGCTACACCTTC	CASSPSPSPNYGYTF
.	TRBV3-1/TRBV3-2	.	TRBJ1-4	TGTGCCAGCAGCCTCCTTGGAGGCGGGACATCTTCAACTAATGAAAAACTGTTTTTT	CASSLLGGGTSSTNEKLFF
.	TRBV4-1	.	TRBJ1-1	TGCGCCAGCAGCCAATCGGCCTGGACAGTGAACACTGAAGCTTTCTTT	CASSQSAWTVNTEAFF
.	TRBV5-6	.	TRBJ1-2	TGTGCCAGCAGCTTGACCGGGCGGGGTCTGCACTATGGCTACACCTTC	CASSLTGRGLHYGYTF
.	TRBV9	.	TRBJ2-1	TGTGCCAGCAGCTTTTCCTACAATGAGCAGTTCTTC	CASSFSYNEQFF
TRBD2	TRBV5-1	.	TRBJ2-3	TGCGCCAGCAGCGCGGGACTAGCGGGAGATACGCAGTATTTT	CASSAGLAGDTQYF
.	TRBV9	.	TRBJ1-5	TGTGCCAGCAGCGTCGACCCAGGGGCACAGCAGCCCCAGCATTTT	CASSVDPGAQQPQHF
TRBD1	TRBV4-2	.	TRBJ2-7	TGTGCCAGCAGCCAAGATTTAGGGGGCTACTACGAGCAGTACTTC	CASSQDLGGYYEQYF
TRBD2	TRBV5-1	.	TRBJ2-7	TGCGCCAGCAGCCGGACAGCGGGAGGCTACGAGCAGTACTTC	CASSRTAGGYEQYF
TRBD2	TRBV30	once	TRBJ2-1	TGTGCCTGGAGTGACCTCTCACTAGCGGGAGGGCCCTGGGGCGGCAATGAGCAGTTCTTC	CAWSDLSLAGGPWGGNEQFF
.	TRBV4-1	.	TRBJ2-1	TGCGCCAGCAGCCCAGTCCCAGGGTACAATGAGCAGTTCTTC	CASSPVPGYNEQFF
.	TRBV19	.	TRBJ1-1	TGTGCCAGTAGTATTCCGCCCGGGGCCTCCTACACTGAAGCTTTCTTT	CASSIPPGASYTEAFF
.	TRBV7-2	.	TRBJ2-7	TGTGCCAGCAGCTCACAAGGGATTTACTACGAGCAGTACTTC	CASSSQGIYYEQYF
TRBD1	TRBV7-9	once	TRBJ1-3	TGTGCCAGCAGCTATCGACAGGGTGCAAACACCATATATTTT	CASSYRQGANTIYF
TRBD1	TRBV7-9	.	TRBJ1-1	TGTGCCGTCATCAGGACAGGGGGGAGCACTGAAGCTTTCTTT	CAVIRTGGSTEAFF
TRBD1	TRBV12-5	.	TRBJ1-2	TGTGCTAGTGGTTTGGTGAAAACCGGGACAGGAGAACACTATGGCTACACCTTC	CASGLVKTGTGEHYGYTF
TRBD1	TRBV6-1	.	TRBJ1-1	TGTGCCAGCAGCGAAACACAGGGGCAGGGGTACACTGAAGCTTTCTTT	CASSETQGQGYTEAFF
.	TRBV28	.	TRBJ2-3	TGTGCCAGCAGTCCACGGCGCCGACTAGGACAAGGGGATACGCAGTATTTT	CASSPRRRLGQGDTQYF
TRBD1	TRBV2	once	TRBJ1-1	TGTGCCAGCAGTGAAAGGTCAGGGGGTAGAACTGAAGCTTTCTTT	CASSERSGGRTEAFF
TRBD1	TRBV5-1	.	TRBJ2-5	TGCGCCAGCAGCTTGGCCGGGACAGGGGTTCGAGAGACCCAGTACTTC	CASSLAGTGVRETQYF
.	TRBV7-2	.	TRBJ2-1	TGTGCCAGCAGCTTAGGGACTGGGCGCTACAATGAGCAGTTCTTC	CASSLGTGRYNEQFF
.	TRBV3-1/TRBV3-2	.	TRBJ1-5	TGTGCCAGCAGCGAAGAGGGCCGGGTAGGCAATCAGCCCCAGCATTTT	CASSEEGRVGNQPQHF
.	TRBV29-1	.	TRBJ2-7	TGCAGCGTTGTCCCCAGGTCTGACGAGCAGTACTTC	CSVVPRSDEQYF
.	TRBV5-5	.	TRBJ1-1	TGTGCCAGCAGCTTGGATCCAGGGACCACTGAAGCTTTCTTT	CASSLDPGTTEAFF
.	TRBV2	.	TRBJ2-5	TGTGCCAGCAGTGAAGACCGGAAAGAGACCCAGTACTTC	CASSEDRKETQYF
TRBD2	TRBV24-1	.	TRBJ2-1	TGTGCCACCAGTCCGCCTAGCGGGAGCGATGAGCAGTTCTTC	CATSPPSGSDEQFF
.	TRBV5-6	.	TRBJ1-6	TGTGCCAGCAGCCCCACCGGTTCCTATAATTCACCCCTCCACTTT	CASSPTGSYNSPLHF
.	TRBV2	.	TRBJ1-5	TGTGCCGTCCAGAGGAGGGCTGGCAATCAGCCCCAGCATTTT	CAVQRRAGNQPQHF
.	TRBV19	once	TRBJ1-1	TGTGCCAGTAGTATAGGGTTCGGACAGCGGGGCACTGAAGCTTTCTTT	CASSIGFGQRGTEAFF
.	TRBV28	.	TRBJ2-1	TGTGCCAGCAGTTTCGGTTCGCGGCACAATGAGCAGTTCTTC	CASSFGSRHNEQFF
TRBD1	TRBV5-1	.	TRBJ1-1	TGCGCCAGCAGCTGGGGACAGGCGAACACTGAAGCTTTCTTT	CASSWGQANTEAFF
TRBD1	TRBV18	once	TRBJ1-5	TGTGCCAGCTCACCATCATTAGGAGCAGGGGGCTTCTCTCAGCCCCAGCATTTT	CASSPSLGAGGFSQPQHF
.	TRBV10-3	.	TRBJ1-2	TGTGCCATCGCCGGGGGATCTAACTATGGCTACACCTTC	CAIAGGSNYGYTF
.	TRBV18	.	TRBJ1-6	TGTGCCAGCTCACCAGGGGGTGATTCACCCCTCCACTTT	CASSPGGDSPLHF
.	TRBV5-5	.	TRBJ1-5	TGTGCCAGCAGCTTGGACCCTGCCGTAGATCAGCCCCAGCATTTT	CASSLDPAVDQPQHF
.	TRBV12-3/TRBV12-4	.	TRBJ1-1	TGTGCCAGCAGCGAAAATTCAGGGGCTGAAGCTTTCTTT	CASSENSGAEAFF